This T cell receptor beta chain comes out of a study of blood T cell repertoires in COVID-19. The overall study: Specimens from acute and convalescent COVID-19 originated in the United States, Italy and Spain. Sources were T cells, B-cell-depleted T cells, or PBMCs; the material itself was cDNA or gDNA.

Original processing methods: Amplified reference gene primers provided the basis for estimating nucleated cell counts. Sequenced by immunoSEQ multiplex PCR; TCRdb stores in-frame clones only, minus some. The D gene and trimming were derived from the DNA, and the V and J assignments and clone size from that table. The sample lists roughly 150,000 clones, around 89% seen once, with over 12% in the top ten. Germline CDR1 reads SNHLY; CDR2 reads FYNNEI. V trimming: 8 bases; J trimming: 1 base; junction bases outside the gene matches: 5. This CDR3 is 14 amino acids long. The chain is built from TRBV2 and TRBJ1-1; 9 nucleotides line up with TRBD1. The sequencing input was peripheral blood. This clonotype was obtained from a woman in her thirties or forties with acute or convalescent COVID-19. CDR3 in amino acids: CASLAGQGNTEAFF. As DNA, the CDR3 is TGTGCCAGCCTGGCGGGACAGGGGAACACTGAAGCTTTCTTT.